A single sample gave rise to the 19 T cell receptor beta chains below, sequenced in a study of early T cells in non-severe SARS-CoV-2 infection. A single record per CDR3 protein comes from TCRdb applying MiXCR to the 5' RACE reads. This table has about 44,000 distinct CDR3 sequences, 12% appearing once. Sequencing was performed on whole blood. Source of these receptors: an adult who was a healthcare worker with PCR-confirmed SARS-CoV-2 infection or an uninfected control (not recorded which).

This clonotype showed up just a few times. The rearrangement links TRBV3-1 to TRBJ2-1; D is undetermined. Germline CDR1 and CDR2: LGHDT and YNNKEL (reference sequence). With 0 bases removed from V and 4 bases from J, the gap between germline ends came to 4 bases. The CDR3 has 13 residues. The CDR3 reads CASSQETYNEQFF. Here the CDR3 DNA reads TGTGCCAGCAGCCAAGAGACTTACAATGAGCAGTTCTTC.

This clonotype occurred a few times. This chain joins TRBV7-2 and TRBJ2-3; D ambiguous. CDR1 and CDR2 from the germline V gene are SGHTA and FQGNSA. The CDR3 length is 14 residues. Trimming pared 2 bases from V and 3 bases from J, leaving 9 bases between. CDR3 sequence: CASSLSIGTDTQYF. The CDR3 DNA follows: TGTGCCAGCAGCTTATCGATAGGGACAGATACGCAGTATTTT.

This clonotype was picked up many times. J is TRBJ2-7 and V is TRBV6-6; 9 bases align to TRBD1. The CDR3 runs 16 residues. V lost 5 bases, J lost 5 bases, and 13 bases stayed unmatched. CDR1 MNHNY and CDR2 SVGAGI come from the germline V gene (reference sequence). The CDR3 protein is CASSKTPGQGKDEQYF. The CDR3 DNA is TGTGCCAGCAGTAAGACCCCGGGACAGGGAAAGGACGAGCAGTACTTC.

Concerning this clonotype: A junction boundary mismatches the germline segment, possibly from a read error. This chain joins TRBV7-2 and TRBJ2-7; D tentatively reads TRBD1 or TRBD2 (6 bases each). The germline V gene has CDR1 SGHTA and CDR2 FQGNSA. CDR3 size: 15 residues. CDR3 in DNA: TGTGTCAGCGCCTTTGGCGGGGCACAGGGTGGTGAGCAGTACTTC. This encodes CVSAFGGAQGGEQYF.

The table lists this clonotype with a few counts. CDR3 loop: CASSPDRYGYTF. CDR3 coding DNA: TGTGCCAGCAGCCCCGACCGGTATGGCTACACCTTC. The genes are TRBV28 and TRBJ1-2, with D unresolved. The CDR3 length is 12 residues. V was trimmed by 6 bases and J by 5 bases, leaving 10 bases between them. Germline CDR1 reads MDHEN; CDR2 reads SYDVKM.

This clonotype occurred a few times. J is TRBJ2-7 and V is TRBV20-1, with 10 nucleotides matching TRBD2. The junction had 7 bases not matched to a gene; V was cut back by 2 bases and J by 3 bases. In germline, CDR1 is DFQATT, CDR2 SNEGSKA (reference sequence). The CDR3 spans 15 residues. For the CDR3, the DNA is TGCAGTGCTAGACGGTCTAGCGGGGGATTCTACGAGCAGTACTTC. This codes for CSARRSSGGFYEQYF.

In regard to this clonotype: The junction departs from germline at one end; a sequencing error may be responsible. This chain connects TRBV10-3 to TRBJ2-4, with D possibly matching TRBD1 (6 bases). Germline lookup yields CDR1 ENHRY and CDR2 SYGVKD. This CDR3 has 12 amino acids. Here the CDR3 DNA reads TGTGCCATCGGCAGGGGCAAAGACATTCAGTACTTC. It specifies CAIGRGKDIQYF.

This clonotype was recorded at least ten times. The gene calls are TRBV4-3 and TRBJ2-3, with 8 bases lining up with TRBD1. The CDR3 is made up of 19 amino acids. CDR1 is LGHNA and CDR2 is YSLEER in the germline V gene. Germline trimming cut 3 bases from V and 1 base from J; bases unmatched to any gene: 15. CDR3 amino acids: CASSQQASQGALRTDTQYF. The CDR3 DNA reads as TGCGCCAGCAGCCAGCAAGCTTCTCAGGGGGCACTGCGCACAGATACGCAGTATTTT.

This clonotype has ten or more counts. The chain recombines TRBV28 with TRBJ2-3; no clear D. V was trimmed by 2 bases and J by 6 bases, leaving 12 bases between them. In germline, CDR1 is MDHEN, CDR2 SYDVKM. The CDR3 is 14 amino acids. CDR3 bases: TGTGCCAGCAGTTTAGGGTCTCGAAGGGATACGCAGTATTTT. As protein: CASSLGSRRDTQYF.

This clonotype was seen a handful of times. The chain has TRBV29-1 and TRBJ1-4; TRBD1 aligns across 7 bases. Trimming took 6 bases from V and 0 from J; bases not matched to a gene: 10. The CDR3 extends over 16 amino acids. The germline V gene encodes CDR1 SQVTM and CDR2 ANQGSEA. The CDR3 sequence is CSVTGVAGATNEKLFF. CDR3 sequence (DNA): TGCAGCGTAACAGGGGTAGCAGGTGCAACTAATGAAAAACTGTTTTTT.

The chain is built from TRBV4-1 and TRBJ1-4, with D perhaps matching TRBD1 (5 bases). CDR3 length: 15 residues. CDR1 and CDR2 (germline): MGHRA, YSYEKL. V gave up 3 bases and J gave up 7 bases, with 15 bases separating them. CDR3 loop: CASSQTGGRSEKLFF. For the CDR3, the DNA is TGCGCCAGCAGCCAGACCGGGGGGAGGAGTGAAAAACTGTTTTTT.

This clonotype was seen at least ten times. The chain links TRBV6-6 to TRBJ2-1, with TRBD2 matching over 8 bases. There are 15 residues in the CDR3. Germline lookup yields CDR1 MNHNY and CDR2 SVGAGI (reference sequence). Unmatched junction bases numbered 6, after V lost 0 bases and J lost 8 bases. CDR3 nucleotide sequence: TGTGCCAGCAGTTACTCTCCGGGACTAGGGGATGAGCAGTTCTTC. It encodes CASSYSPGLGDEQFF.

This clonotype was picked up many times. The chain couples TRBV20-1 to TRBJ1-2; D remains ambiguous. This CDR3 comprises 15 residues. The germline V gene encodes CDR1 DFQATT and CDR2 SNEGSKA (reference sequence). The V end lost 0 bases, the J end lost 0 bases, and 11 bases lay between the germline ends. In nucleotides, the CDR3 is TGCAGTGCTAGAGATAGGACCGATCCTAACTATGGCTACACCTTC. Translating it yields CSARDRTDPNYGYTF.

This clonotype has ten or more counts. The DNA of the CDR3 is TGTGCCAGCAGCTTGATGGGTCGGACTAGCGGCACCGGGGAGCTGTTTTTT. Amino acids: CASSLMGRTSGTGELFF. The chain recombines TRBV5-5 with TRBJ2-2; 10 positions match TRBD2. The junction had 7 bases not matched to a gene; V was cut back by 1 base and J by 4 bases. Germline lookup yields CDR1 SGHKS and CDR2 YYEKEE (reference sequence). This CDR3 contains 17 residues.

This clonotype appeared a few times. This sequence joins TRBV7-9 and TRBJ2-1; 11 bases are shared with TRBD2. The CDR3 extends over 16 amino acids. With V trimmed by 6 bases and J by 1 base, 5 bases remained unmatched. Germline CDR1 reads SEHNR; CDR2 reads FQNEAQ (reference sequence). CDR3 DNA: TGTGCCAGCAGAGCCACTAGCGGGGGATCCTACAATGAGCAGTTCTTC. It yields the protein CASRATSGGSYNEQFF.

This rearrangement joins TRBV6-1 to TRBJ1-1, with a weak D call TRBD1 (6 bases). Germline CDR1 reads MNHNS; CDR2 reads SASEGT. This CDR3 has 14 residues. V was cut by 1 base and J by 4 bases, with 10 bases left in between. The CDR3 loop is CASSEESGATEAFF. The CDR3 DNA reads TGTGCCAGCAGTGAAGAGTCAGGGGCCACTGAAGCTTTCTTT.

The sample holds many counts of this clonotype. The rearrangement joins TRBV6-5 to TRBJ1-3, with a tentative D call TRBD1 (5 bases). This CDR3 has 15 residues. Germline loops: CDR1 MNHEY, CDR2 SVGAGI. With 5 bases removed from V and 0 bases from J, the gap between germline ends came to 11 bases. CDR3 nucleotides: TGTGCCAGCAGTGCCGGGACGGTCTCTGGAAACACCATATATTTT. This codes for CASSAGTVSGNTIYF.

This clonotype was seen ten or more times. This sequence joins TRBV5-1 and TRBJ2-2, with 7 bases aligning to TRBD1. CDR3 size: 13 residues. CDR1 and CDR2 from the germline V gene are SGHRS and YFSETQ. Trimming took 5 bases from V and 5 from J; bases not matched to a gene: 3. The chain's CDR3 is CASRQGQTGELFF. The CDR3 DNA is TGCGCCAGCAGACAGGGGCAAACCGGGGAGCTGTTTTTT.

Many counts were recorded for this clonotype. The chain combines TRBV6-6 with TRBJ2-1; TRBD2 matches 8 bases. CDR3 length equals 17 residues. Germline V CDR1 and CDR2: MNHNY, SVGAGI (reference sequence). V was clipped by 0 bases and J by 6 bases; unmatched bases: 10. CDR3 nucleotides: TGTGCCAGCAGTTACTCAATGGGTAGCGGGAAGTCCAATGAGCAGTTCTTC. It codes for CASSYSMGSGKSNEQFF.